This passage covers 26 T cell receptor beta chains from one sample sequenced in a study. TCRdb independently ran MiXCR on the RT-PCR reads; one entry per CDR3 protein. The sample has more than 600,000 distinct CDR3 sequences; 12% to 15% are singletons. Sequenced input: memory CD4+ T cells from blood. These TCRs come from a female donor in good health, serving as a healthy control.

DNA for the CDR3: TGTGCCAGCAGTTGGTCGGGGGATGAGCAGTTCTTC. The encoded protein is CASSWSGDEQFF. This sequence joins TRBV6-2 or TRBV6-3 and TRBJ2-1, with D maybe TRBD2 (6 bases). Trimming took 4 bases from V and 8 from J, leaving 9 bases between them. Germline V lookup: CDR1 MNHEY, CDR2 SVGEGT. The CDR3 length is 12 residues.

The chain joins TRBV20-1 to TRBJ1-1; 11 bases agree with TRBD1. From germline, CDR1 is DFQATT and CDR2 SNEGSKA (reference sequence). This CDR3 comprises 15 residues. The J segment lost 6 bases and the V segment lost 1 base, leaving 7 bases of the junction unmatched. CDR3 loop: CSARGVGQGAAEAFF. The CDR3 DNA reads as TGCAGTGCTAGAGGGGTTGGACAGGGGGCTGCTGAAGCTTTCTTT.

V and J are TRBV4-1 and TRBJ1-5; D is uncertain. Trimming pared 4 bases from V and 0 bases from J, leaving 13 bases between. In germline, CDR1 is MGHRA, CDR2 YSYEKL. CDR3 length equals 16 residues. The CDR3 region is CASSPTPTYSNQPQHF. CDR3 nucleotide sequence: TGCGCCAGCAGCCCTACGCCCACCTATAGCAATCAGCCCCAGCATTTT.

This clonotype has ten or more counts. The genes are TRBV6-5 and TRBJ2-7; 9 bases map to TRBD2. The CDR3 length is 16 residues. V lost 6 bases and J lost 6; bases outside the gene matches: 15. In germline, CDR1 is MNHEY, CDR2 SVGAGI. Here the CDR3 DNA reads TGTGCCAGCAGGCTTAGCGGGAGTTTTCTAGCGGGCGAGCAGTACTTC. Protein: CASRLSGSFLAGEQYF.

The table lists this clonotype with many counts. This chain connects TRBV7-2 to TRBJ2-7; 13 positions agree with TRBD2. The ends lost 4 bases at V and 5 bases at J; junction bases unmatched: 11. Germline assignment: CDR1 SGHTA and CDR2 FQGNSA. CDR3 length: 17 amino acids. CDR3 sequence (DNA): TGTGCCAGCAGCTGGCCGTTACTAGCGGGAGGGCCAAACGAGCAGTACTTC. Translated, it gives CASSWPLLAGGPNEQYF. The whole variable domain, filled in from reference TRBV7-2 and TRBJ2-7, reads GAGVSQSPSNKVTEKGKDVELRCDPISGHTALYWYRQSLGQGLEFLIYFQGNSAPDKSGLPSDRFSAERTGGSVSTLTIQRTQQEDSAVYLCASSWPLLAGGPNEQYFGPGTRLTVT.

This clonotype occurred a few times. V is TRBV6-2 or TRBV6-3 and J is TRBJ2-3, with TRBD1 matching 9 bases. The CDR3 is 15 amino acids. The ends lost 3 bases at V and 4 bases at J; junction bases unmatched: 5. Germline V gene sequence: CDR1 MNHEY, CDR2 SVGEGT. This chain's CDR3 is CASSYGDREADTQYF. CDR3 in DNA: TGTGCCAGCAGTTATGGGGACAGGGAGGCAGATACGCAGTATTTT.

CDR3 DNA: TGTGCCAGTAGCCCCAGGTTAGACAATGAGCAGTTCTTC. Its protein product is CASSPRLDNEQFF. The chain couples TRBV19 to TRBJ2-1; D unclear. CDR3 length equals 13 residues. Germline V gene data show CDR1 as LNHDA and CDR2 as SQIVND (reference sequence). V lost 6 bases to trimming and J lost 5 bases, with 11 bases between them. Using reference TRBV19 and TRBJ2-1 for the parts outside the CDR3, the full variable domain is DGGITQSPKYLFRKEGQNVTLSCEQNLNHDAMYWYRQDPGQGLRLIYYSQIVNDFQKGDIAEGYSVSREKKESFPLTVTSAQKNPTAFYLCASSPRLDNEQFFGPGTRLTVL.

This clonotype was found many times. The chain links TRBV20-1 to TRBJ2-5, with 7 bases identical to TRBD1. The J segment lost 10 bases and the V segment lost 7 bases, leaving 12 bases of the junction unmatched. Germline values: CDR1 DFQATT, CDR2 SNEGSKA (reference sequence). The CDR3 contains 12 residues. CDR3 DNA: TGCAGTGGGGGACAGTCCCCTCTCGGCCAGTACTTC. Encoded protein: CSGGQSPLGQYF.

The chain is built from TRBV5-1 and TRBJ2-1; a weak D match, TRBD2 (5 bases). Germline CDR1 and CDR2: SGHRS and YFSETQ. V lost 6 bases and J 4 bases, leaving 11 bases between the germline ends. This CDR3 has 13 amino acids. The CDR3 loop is CASIGVMYNEQFF. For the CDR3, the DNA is TGCGCCAGCATCGGGGTTATGTACAATGAGCAGTTCTTC.

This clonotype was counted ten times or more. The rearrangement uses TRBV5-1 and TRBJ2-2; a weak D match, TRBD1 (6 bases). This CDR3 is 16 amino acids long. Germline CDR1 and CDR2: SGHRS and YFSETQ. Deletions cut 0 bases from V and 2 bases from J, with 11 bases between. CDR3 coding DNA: TGCGCCAGCAGCTTGGGACAGGAGGTTAACACCGGGGAGCTGTTTTTT. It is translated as CASSLGQEVNTGELFF.

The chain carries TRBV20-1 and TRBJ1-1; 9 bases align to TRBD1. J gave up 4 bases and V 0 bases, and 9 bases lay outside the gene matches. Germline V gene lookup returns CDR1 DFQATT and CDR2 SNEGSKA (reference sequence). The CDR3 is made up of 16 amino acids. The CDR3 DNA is TGCAGTGCTAGAGATCCCCGGACAGGGGCGCCCACTGAAGCTTTCTTT. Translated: CSARDPRTGAPTEAFF.

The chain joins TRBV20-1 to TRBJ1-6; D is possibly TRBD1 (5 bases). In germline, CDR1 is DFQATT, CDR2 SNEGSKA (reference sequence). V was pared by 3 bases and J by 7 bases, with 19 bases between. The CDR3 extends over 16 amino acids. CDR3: CSARNPAEWGNSPLHF. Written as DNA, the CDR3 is TGCAGTGCTAGGAATCCCGCAGAGTGGGGGAATTCACCCCTCCACTTT.

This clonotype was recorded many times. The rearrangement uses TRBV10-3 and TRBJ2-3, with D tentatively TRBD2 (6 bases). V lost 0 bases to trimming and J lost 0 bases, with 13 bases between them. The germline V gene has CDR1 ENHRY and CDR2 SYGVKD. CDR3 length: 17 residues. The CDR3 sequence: CAISESGSGSSTDTQYF. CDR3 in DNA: TGTGCCATCAGTGAGTCGGGTAGCGGATCTAGCACAGATACGCAGTATTTT.

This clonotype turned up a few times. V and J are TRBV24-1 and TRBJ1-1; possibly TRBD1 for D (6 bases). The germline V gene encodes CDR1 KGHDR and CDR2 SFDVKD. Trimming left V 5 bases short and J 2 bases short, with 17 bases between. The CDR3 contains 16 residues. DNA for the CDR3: TGTGCCACCAGTGGAGGGGGTGGGGCAAAAAACACTGAAGCTTTCTTT. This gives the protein CATSGGGGAKNTEAFF.

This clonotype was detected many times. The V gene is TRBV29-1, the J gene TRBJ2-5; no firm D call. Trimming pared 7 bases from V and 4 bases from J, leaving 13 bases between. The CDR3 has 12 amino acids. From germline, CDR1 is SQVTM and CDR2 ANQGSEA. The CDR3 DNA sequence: TGCAGCGCTGATCCAGGTGGAGAGACCCAGTACTTC. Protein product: CSADPGGETQYF.

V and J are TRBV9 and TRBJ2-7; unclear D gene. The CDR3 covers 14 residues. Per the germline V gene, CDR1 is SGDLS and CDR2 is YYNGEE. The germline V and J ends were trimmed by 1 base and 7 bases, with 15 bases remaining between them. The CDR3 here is CASSVRASLGEQYF. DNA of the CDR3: TGTGCCAGCAGCGTACGGGCGTCCTTGGGGGAGCAGTACTTC.

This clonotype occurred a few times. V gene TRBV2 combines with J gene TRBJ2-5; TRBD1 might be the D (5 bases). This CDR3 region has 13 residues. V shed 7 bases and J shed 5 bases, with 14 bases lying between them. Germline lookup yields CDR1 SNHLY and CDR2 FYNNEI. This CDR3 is CASNRNGVETQYF. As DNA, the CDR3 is TGTGCCAGCAACAGGAACGGTGTGGAGACCCAGTACTTC.

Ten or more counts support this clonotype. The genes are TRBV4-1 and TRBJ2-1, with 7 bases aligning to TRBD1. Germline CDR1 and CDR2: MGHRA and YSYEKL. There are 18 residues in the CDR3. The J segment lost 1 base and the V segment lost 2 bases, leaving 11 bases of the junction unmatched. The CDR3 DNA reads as TGCGCCAGCAGCCAAAAAGGTGTAGGGACAGCGTCCTACAATGAGCAGTTCTTC. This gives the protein CASSQKGVGTASYNEQFF.

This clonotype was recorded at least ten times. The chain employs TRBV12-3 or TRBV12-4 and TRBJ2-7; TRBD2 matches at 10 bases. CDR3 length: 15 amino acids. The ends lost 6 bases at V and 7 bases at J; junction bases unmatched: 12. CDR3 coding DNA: TGTGCCAGCAGCCGTTCTGTAGCGGGAGGCGGGGAGCAGTACTTC. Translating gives CASSRSVAGGGEQYF.

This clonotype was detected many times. The CDR3 is CASSLDHRTGVGYTF. The CDR3 DNA reads TGTGCCAGCAGCTTAGACCACAGGACAGGGGTCGGCTACACCTTC. The genes are TRBV7-8 and TRBJ1-2; 9 positions match TRBD1. The CDR3 covers 15 residues. Germline-derived CDR1 and CDR2 are SGHVS and FQNEAQ. Germline trimming cut 1 base from V and 8 bases from J; bases unmatched to any gene: 8. The whole variable domain, filled in from reference TRBV7-8 and TRBJ1-2, reads GAGVSQSPRYKVAKRGQDVALRCDPISGHVSLFWYQQALGQGPEFLTYFQNEAQLDKSGLPSDRFFAERPEGSVSTLKIQRTQQEDSAVYLCASSLDHRTGVGYTFGSGTRLTVV.

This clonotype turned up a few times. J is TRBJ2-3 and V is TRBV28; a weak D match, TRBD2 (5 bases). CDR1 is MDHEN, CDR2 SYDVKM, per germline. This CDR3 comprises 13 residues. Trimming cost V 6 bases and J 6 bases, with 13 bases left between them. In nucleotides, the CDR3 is TGTGCCAGCAGGGACTTTACTCGTGATACGCAGTATTTT. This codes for CASRDFTRDTQYF.

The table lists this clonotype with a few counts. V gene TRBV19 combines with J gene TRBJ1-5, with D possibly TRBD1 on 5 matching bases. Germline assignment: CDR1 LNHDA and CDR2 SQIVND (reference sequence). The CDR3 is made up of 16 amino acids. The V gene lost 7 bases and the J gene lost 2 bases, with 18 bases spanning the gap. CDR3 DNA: TGTGCCAGTACCATGATAGGGGAGGGCGGCAATCAGCCCCAGCATTTT. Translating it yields CASTMIGEGGNQPQHF.

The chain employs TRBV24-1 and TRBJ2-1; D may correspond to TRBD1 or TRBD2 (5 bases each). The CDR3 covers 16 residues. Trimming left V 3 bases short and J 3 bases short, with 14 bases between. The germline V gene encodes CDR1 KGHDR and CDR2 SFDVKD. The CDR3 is CATSDTRGAFYNEQFF. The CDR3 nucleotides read TGTGCCACCAGTGATACCCGAGGGGCGTTCTACAATGAGCAGTTCTTC.

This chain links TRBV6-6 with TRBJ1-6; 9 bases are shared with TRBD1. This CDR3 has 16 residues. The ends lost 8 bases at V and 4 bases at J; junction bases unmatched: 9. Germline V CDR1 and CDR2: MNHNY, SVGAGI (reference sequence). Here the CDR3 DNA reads TGTGCCAGCGCCTATACCGGGACAGGGTATAATTCACCCCTCCACTTT. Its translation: CASAYTGTGYNSPLHF.

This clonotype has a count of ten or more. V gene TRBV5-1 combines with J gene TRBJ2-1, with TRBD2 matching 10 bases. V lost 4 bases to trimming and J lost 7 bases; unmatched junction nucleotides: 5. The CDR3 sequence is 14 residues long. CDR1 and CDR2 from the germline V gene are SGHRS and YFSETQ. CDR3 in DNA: TGCGCCAGCAGCGGCCTAGCGGGAGCAAATGAGCAGTTCTTC. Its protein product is CASSGLAGANEQFF.

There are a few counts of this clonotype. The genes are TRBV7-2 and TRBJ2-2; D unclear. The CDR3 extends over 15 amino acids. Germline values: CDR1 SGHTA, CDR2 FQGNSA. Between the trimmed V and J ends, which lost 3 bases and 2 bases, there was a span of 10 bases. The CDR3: CASSFSWVNTGELFF. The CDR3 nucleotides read TGTGCCAGCAGCTTTTCTTGGGTTAACACCGGGGAGCTGTTTTTT. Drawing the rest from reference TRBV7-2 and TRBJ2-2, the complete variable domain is GAGVSQSPSNKVTEKGKDVELRCDPISGHTALYWYRQSLGQGLEFLIYFQGNSAPDKSGLPSDRFSAERTGGSVSTLTIQRTQQEDSAVYLCASSFSWVNTGELFFGEGSRLTVL.